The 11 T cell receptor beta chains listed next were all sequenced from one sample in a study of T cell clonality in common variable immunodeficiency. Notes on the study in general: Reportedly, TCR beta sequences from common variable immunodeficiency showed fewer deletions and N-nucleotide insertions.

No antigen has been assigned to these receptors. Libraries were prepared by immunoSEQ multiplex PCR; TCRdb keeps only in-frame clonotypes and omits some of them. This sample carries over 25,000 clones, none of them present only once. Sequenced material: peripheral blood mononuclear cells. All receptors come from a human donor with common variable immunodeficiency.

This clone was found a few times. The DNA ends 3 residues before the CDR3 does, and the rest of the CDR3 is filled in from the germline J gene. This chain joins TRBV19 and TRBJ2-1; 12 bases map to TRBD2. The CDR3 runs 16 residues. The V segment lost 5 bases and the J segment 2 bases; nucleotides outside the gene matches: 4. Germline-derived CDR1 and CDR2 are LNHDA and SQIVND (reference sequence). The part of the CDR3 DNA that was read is TGTGCCAGTAGTGTCCCTAGCGGGGGGGCCTACAATGAG. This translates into CASSVPSGGAYNE. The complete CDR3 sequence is CASSVPSGGAYNEQFF.

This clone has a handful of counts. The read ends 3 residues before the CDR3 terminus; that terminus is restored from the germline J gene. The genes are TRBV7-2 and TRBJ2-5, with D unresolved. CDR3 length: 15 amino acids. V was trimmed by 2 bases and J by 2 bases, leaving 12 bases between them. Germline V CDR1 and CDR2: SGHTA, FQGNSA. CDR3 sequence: CASSLIASTQETQYF. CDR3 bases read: TGTGCCAGCAGCTTAATCGCCTCCACACAAGAGACC.

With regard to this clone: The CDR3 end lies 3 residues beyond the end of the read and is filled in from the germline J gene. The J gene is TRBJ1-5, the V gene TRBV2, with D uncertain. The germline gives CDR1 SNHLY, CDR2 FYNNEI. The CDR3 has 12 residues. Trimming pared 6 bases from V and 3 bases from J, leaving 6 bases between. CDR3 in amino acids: CASSDTNQPQHF. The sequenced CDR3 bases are TGTGCCAGCAGCGACACCAATCAGCCC.

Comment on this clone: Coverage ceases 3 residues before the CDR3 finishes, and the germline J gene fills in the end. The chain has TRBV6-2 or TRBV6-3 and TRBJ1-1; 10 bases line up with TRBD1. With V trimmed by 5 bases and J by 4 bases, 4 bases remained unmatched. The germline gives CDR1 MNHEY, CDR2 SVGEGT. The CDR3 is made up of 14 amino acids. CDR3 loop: CASSPWTGGTEAFF. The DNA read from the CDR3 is TGTGCCAGCAGTCCTTGGACAGGGGGCACTGAA.

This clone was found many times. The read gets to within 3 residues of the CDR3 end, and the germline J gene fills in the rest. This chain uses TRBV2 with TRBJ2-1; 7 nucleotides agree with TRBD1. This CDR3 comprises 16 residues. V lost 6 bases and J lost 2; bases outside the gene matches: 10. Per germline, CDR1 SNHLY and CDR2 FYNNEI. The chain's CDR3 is CASRTSTGLTYNEQFF. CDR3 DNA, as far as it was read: TGTGCCAGCAGAACTTCGACAGGGTTAACCTACAATGAG.

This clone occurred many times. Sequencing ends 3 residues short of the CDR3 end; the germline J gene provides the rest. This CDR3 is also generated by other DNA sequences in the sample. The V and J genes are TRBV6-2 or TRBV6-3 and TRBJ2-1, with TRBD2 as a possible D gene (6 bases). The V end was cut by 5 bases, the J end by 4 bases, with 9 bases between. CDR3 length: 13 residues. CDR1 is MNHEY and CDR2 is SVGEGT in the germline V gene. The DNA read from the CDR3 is TGTGCCAGCAGTCGACTAGAATACAATGAG. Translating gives CASSRLEYNE. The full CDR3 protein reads CASSRLEYNEQFF.

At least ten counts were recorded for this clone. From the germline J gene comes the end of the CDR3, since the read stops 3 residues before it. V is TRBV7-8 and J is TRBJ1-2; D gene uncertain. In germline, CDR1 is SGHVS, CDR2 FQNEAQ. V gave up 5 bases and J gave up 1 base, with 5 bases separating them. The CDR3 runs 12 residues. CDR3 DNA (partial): TGTGCCAGCAGCCCGGGTAACTATGGC. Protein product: CASSPGNYG. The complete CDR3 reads CASSPGNYGYTF.

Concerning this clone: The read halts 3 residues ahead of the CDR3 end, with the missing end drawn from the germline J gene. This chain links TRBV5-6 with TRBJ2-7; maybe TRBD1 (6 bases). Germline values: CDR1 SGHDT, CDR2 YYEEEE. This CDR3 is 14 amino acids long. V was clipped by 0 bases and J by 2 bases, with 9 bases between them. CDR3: CASSLVGAPYEQYF. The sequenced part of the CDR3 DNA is TGTGCCAGCAGCTTGGTGGGGGCACCCTACGAG.

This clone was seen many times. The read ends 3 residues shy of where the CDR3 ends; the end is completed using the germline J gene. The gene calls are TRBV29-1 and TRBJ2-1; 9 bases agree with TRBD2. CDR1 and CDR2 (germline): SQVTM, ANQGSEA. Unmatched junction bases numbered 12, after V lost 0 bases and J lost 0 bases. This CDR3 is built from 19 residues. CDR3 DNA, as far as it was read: TGCAGCGTTGAAGATTGGGGCCTAGCGGGGTTCTCCTCCTACAATGAG. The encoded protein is CSVEDWGLAGFSSYNE. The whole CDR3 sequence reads CSVEDWGLAGFSSYNEQFF.

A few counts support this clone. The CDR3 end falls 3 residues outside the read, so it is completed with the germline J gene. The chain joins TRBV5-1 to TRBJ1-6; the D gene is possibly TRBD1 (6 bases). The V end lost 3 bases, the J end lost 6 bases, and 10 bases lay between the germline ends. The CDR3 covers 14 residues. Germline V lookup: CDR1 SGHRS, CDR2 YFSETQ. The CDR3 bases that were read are TGCGCCAGCAGCTCGGACAGCGGTAATTCACCC. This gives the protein CASSSDSGNSP. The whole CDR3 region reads CASSSDSGNSPLHF.

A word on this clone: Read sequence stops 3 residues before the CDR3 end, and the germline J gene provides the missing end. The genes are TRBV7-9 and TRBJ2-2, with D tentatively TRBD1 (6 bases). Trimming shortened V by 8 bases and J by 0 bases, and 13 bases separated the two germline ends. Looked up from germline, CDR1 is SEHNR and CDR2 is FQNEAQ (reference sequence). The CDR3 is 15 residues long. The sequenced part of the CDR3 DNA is TGTGCCAGCCGACAGTGGGACACGAACACCGGGGAG. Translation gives CASRQWDTNTGE. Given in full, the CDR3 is CASRQWDTNTGELFF.